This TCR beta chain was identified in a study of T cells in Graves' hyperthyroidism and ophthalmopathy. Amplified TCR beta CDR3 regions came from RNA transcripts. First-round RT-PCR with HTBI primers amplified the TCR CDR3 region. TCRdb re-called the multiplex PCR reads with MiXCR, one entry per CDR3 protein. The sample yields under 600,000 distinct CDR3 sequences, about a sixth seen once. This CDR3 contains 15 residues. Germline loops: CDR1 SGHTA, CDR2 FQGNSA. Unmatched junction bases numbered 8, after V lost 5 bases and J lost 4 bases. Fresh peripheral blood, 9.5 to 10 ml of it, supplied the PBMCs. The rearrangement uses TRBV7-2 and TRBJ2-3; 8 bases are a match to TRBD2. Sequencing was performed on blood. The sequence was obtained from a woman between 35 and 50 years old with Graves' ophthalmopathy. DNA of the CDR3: TGTGCCAGCAGCCCACTGGGGCGGGGGGCAGATACGCAGTATTTT. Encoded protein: CASSPLGRGADTQYF.